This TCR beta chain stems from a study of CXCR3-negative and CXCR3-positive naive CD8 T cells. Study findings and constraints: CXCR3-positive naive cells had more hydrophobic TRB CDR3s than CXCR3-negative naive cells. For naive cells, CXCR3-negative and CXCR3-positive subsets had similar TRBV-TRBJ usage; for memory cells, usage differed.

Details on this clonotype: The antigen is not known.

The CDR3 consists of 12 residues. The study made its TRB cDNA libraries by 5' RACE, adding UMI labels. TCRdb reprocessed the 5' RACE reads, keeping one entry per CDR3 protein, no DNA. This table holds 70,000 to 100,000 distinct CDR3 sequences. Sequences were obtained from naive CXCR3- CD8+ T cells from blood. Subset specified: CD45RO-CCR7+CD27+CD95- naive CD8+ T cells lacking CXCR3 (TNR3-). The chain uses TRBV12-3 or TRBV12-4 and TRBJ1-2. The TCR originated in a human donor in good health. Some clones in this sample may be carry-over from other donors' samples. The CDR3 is CASRDSGGGYTF.